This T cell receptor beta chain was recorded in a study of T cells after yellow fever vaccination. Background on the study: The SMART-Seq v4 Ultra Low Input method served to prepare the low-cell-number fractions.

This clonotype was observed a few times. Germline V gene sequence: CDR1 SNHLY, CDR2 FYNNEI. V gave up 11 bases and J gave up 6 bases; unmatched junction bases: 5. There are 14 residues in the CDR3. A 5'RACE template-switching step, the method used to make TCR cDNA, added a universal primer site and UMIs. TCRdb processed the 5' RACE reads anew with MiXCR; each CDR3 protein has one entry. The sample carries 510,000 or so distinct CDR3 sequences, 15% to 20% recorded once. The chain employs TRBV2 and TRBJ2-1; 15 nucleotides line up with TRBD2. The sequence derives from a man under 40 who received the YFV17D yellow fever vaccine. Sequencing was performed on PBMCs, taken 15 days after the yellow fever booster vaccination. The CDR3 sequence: CAAQGLAGGNEQFF. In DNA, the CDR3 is TGTGCCGCGCAGGGACTAGCGGGGGGCAATGAGCAGTTCTTC.